Each of the 27 T cell receptor beta chains below was sequenced from the same sample in a study of CD8+CD57+ T cells in acquired aplastic anemia. The TCR beta profiling, which covered VDJ combination and CDR3 sequence, was carried out using genomic DNA as the template. TCRdb reprocessed the reads via MiXCR and lists one record per CDR3 protein. This sample has under 350,000 distinct CDR3 sequences; 50% to 70% occur once, and the top ten carry less than 10%. The sequenced material came from sorted CD4+, CD8+, or CD8+CD57+ T cells (not recorded which) from PBMCs. These receptors came from a human donor with severe aplastic anemia or a healthy control (not recorded which).

The chain employs TRBV6-4 and TRBJ2-7; 9 bases are a match to TRBD2. V lost 3 bases, J lost 2 bases, and 8 bases stayed unmatched. Germline assignment: CDR1 MRHNA and CDR2 SNTAGT. This CDR3 region has 16 residues. CDR3 nucleotides: TGTGCCAGCAGTGATCTCGGGGCTAGCGGGACCTACGAGCAGTACTTC. Amino acids: CASSDLGASGTYEQYF.

The J gene is TRBJ1-1, the V gene TRBV20-1, with D unclear. This CDR3 has 12 residues. Germline V CDR1 and CDR2: DFQATT, SNEGSKA (reference sequence). The V gene lost 1 base and the J gene lost 9 bases, with 12 bases spanning the gap. The CDR3 sequence: CSARAFRTQAFF. The CDR3 bases are TGCAGTGCTAGAGCTTTTCGGACGCAAGCTTTCTTT.

This clonotype was counted at least ten times. The rearrangement uses TRBV7-9 and TRBJ1-1; 8 bases are shared with TRBD1. V dropped 5 bases and J dropped 0; count of bases not matched to a gene: 5. The CDR3 is 15 amino acids. Germline assignment: CDR1 SEHNR and CDR2 FQNEAQ (reference sequence). CDR3: CASSPGGIMNTEAFF. The CDR3 coding sequence is TGTGCCAGCAGCCCAGGGGGCATAATGAACACTGAAGCTTTCTTT.

This clonotype appeared many times. The chain recombines TRBV24-1 with TRBJ1-2; D gene unclear. Germline V gives CDR1 KGHDR, CDR2 SFDVKD. The CDR3 runs 12 residues. V lost 4 bases and J 6 bases, leaving 8 bases between the germline ends. CDR3 protein: CATSDSRDGYTF. CDR3 DNA sequence: TGTGCCACCAGTGACTCCCGGGATGGCTACACCTTC.

The V and J genes are TRBV9 and TRBJ2-1; no clear D. The CDR3 contains 16 residues. V lost 5 bases and J 0 bases, leaving 15 bases between the germline ends. The germline gives CDR1 SGDLS, CDR2 YYNGEE. The CDR3 sequence: CASSSRTTVSYNEQFF. CDR3 bases: TGTGCCAGCAGTTCTAGAACCACTGTCTCCTACAATGAGCAGTTCTTC. The variable domain in full, with the rest retrieved from reference TRBV9 and TRBJ2-1, is DSGVTQTPKHLITATGQRVTLRCSPRSGDLSVYWYQQSLDQGLQFLIQYYNGEERAKGNILERFSAQQFPDLHSELNLSSLELGDSALYFCASSSRTTVSYNEQFFGPGTRLTVL.

The chain links TRBV15 to TRBJ2-7; 10 nucleotides match TRBD2. The CDR3 spans 15 residues. Germline trimming cut 0 bases from V and 7 bases from J; bases unmatched to any gene: 6. Germline V CDR1 and CDR2: LNHNV, YYDKDF (reference sequence). The CDR3 sequence is CATSRDSGGAREQYF. CDR3 sequence (DNA): TGTGCCACCAGCAGAGACAGCGGGGGGGCGCGTGAGCAGTACTTC.

This clonotype has a handful of counts. The chain joins TRBV12-3 or TRBV12-4 to TRBJ1-5; the match to TRBD1 covers 7 bases. V lost 6 bases and J lost 3; bases outside the gene matches: 5. The CDR3 is 14 residues long. CDR3 DNA: TGTGCCAGCAGCCCGGACAGGCTCAATCAGCCCCAGCATTTT. Encoded protein: CASSPDRLNQPQHF.

This clonotype was found once. Its ends do not fully match the called genes, so a read error is possible. The V call is TRBV10-3, the J call TRBJ2-3; 9 bases align to TRBD1. Germline V lookup: CDR1 ENHRY, CDR2 SYGVKD. This CDR3 region has 18 residues. DNA for the CDR3: TGTGCCACCAGTGGGACCAAGACTGGACAGGGGCACACAGATACGCAGTATTTT. Protein sequence: CATSGTKTGQGHTDTQYF.

In regard to this clonotype: This may be a read error: a much more frequent sequence differs by one nucleotide. Since no conserved phenylalanine or tryptophan closes the CDR3, a read error is the likely cause. This chain connects TRBV12-5 to TRBJ1-2, with D uncertain. The CDR3 contains 13 residues. V lost 5 bases, J lost 6 bases, and 13 bases lay in between. Germline CDR1 LGHNT, CDR2 FRNRAP. The CDR3 DNA is TGTGCTAGTGGTGAAACCCCCATACATGGCTACACCCTC. Its protein product is CASGETPIHGYTL.

The DNA of the CDR3 is TGCGCCAGCAGCTTGGGAATGGCTAGCGGGGGGAACACCGGGGAGACTGAAGCTTTCTTT. It yields the protein CASSLGMASGGNTGETEAFF. This rearrangement joins TRBV5-1 to TRBJ1-1, with D perhaps TRBD1 (5 bases). V lost 0 bases to trimming and J lost 5 bases, with 29 bases between them. This CDR3 is 20 amino acids long. Germline loops: CDR1 SGHRS, CDR2 YFSETQ. Full variable domain (outside the CDR3, taken from reference TRBV5-1 and TRBJ1-1): KAGVTQTPRYLIKTRGQQVTLSCSPISGHRSVSWYQQTPGQGLQFLFEYFSETQRNKGNFPGRFSGRQFSNSRSEMNVSTLELGDSALYLCASSLGMASGGNTGETEAFFGQGTRLTVV.

This chain uses TRBV7-9 with TRBJ2-1; perhaps TRBD2 as D (5 bases). The CDR3 covers 16 residues. The germline CDR1 and CDR2 sequences are SEHNR and FQNEAQ (reference sequence). Deletions cut 1 base from V and 4 bases from J, with 14 bases between. The CDR3 reads CASSLVLVGIYNEQFF. DNA of the CDR3: TGTGCCAGCAGCTTAGTACTAGTCGGAATTTACAATGAGCAGTTCTTC.

The chain combines TRBV29-1 with TRBJ2-7; 10 positions match TRBD1. The V gene's germline CDR1 is SQVTM and CDR2 ANQGSEA. V dropped 8 bases and J dropped 6; count of bases not matched to a gene: 16. The CDR3 spans 15 residues. As DNA, the CDR3 is TGCAGCCCGACCGTCCCTTGGGACAGGGGCCTCGAGCAGTACTTC. It specifies CSPTVPWDRGLEQYF.

Comment on this clonotype: The junction departs from the called germline gene at one end, perhaps through a read error. This chain connects TRBV7-9 to TRBJ1-6; D gene ambiguous. CDR1 is SEHNR, CDR2 FQNEAQ, per germline (reference sequence). This CDR3 has 13 amino acids. Here the CDR3 reads CTSSPNKNSPLHF. For the CDR3, the DNA is TGTACCAGCAGCCCCAATAAGAATTCACCCCTCCACTTT. The variable domain in full, with the rest retrieved from reference TRBV7-9 and TRBJ1-6, is DTGVSQNPRHKITKRGQNVTFRCDPISEHNRLYWYRQTLGQGPEFLTYFQNEAQLEKSRLLSDRFSAERPKGSFSTLEIQRTEQGDSAMYLCTSSPNKNSPLHFGNGTRLTVT.

Concerning this clonotype itself: Possible read error: a much larger clone is one base away. No conserved phenylalanine or tryptophan is present at the end of the CDR3, so a read error is the likely explanation. This chain joins TRBV6-6 and TRBJ1-1; 7 nucleotides match TRBD1. The CDR3 loop spans 16 amino acids. V shed 9 bases, J shed 5 bases, and the junction held 18 bases outside the gene matches. The germline V gene has CDR1 MNHNY and CDR2 SVGAGI (reference sequence). CDR3 nucleotides: TGTGCCAGTCAAAAACAGGGGACCACGGGGAGGACTGAAGCTTTCTCT. Translating it yields CASQKQGTTGRTEAFS.

To note about this clonotype: One end of the junction does not line up with germline, which may come from a read error. CDR3 bases: TGTGCCAGCAGCTTAGGTCCGGTGATCTTT. Translation: CASSLGPVIF. The rearrangement links TRBV7-2 to TRBJ1-1; D gene ambiguous. The CDR3 spans 10 residues. Germline loops: CDR1 SGHTA, CDR2 FQGNSA.

This clonotype was seen once. A much larger clone sits a single nucleotide away, making a read error possible. The rearrangement uses TRBV27 and TRBJ1-1; TRBD1 matches 7 bases. The CDR3 runs 15 residues. Germline assignment: CDR1 MNHEY and CDR2 SMNVEV (reference sequence). Trimming removed 5 bases from V and 0 bases from J; junction bases left unmatched: 6. The CDR3 coding sequence is TGTGCCAGCAGTCAACCCGGGACAGTGAACACTGAAGCTTTCTTT. It codes for CASSQPGTVNTEAFF.

The V call is TRBV28, the J call TRBJ2-2, with 8 bases lining up with TRBD1. The trim removed 3 bases at V and 5 bases at J, leaving 8 bases unmatched. The length of the CDR3 is 16 residues. Germline V gene sequence: CDR1 MDHEN, CDR2 SYDVKM. The CDR3 protein is CASSFVQGAGTGELFF. The CDR3 DNA reads as TGTGCCAGCAGTTTCGTCCAGGGGGCGGGGACCGGGGAGCTGTTTTTT. Full variable domain (rest looked up from reference TRBV28 and TRBJ2-2): DVKVTQSSRYLVKRTGEKVFLECVQDMDHENMFWYRQDPGLGLRLIYFSYDVKMKEKGDIPEGYSVSREKKERFSLILESASTNQTSMYLCASSFVQGAGTGELFFGEGSRLTVL.

The chain recombines TRBV29-1 with TRBJ1-2; tentatively, D is TRBD1 (5 bases). In germline, CDR1 is SQVTM, CDR2 ANQGSEA. CDR3 length: 11 amino acids. V was trimmed by 4 bases and J by 8 bases, leaving 11 bases between them. The CDR3 sequence: CSVVSGYGYTF. The CDR3 DNA sequence: TGCAGCGTTGTGTCAGGGTACGGCTACACCTTC.

At least ten counts were recorded for this clonotype. The chain has TRBV6-6 and TRBJ1-2; TRBD1 agrees at 9 bases. In germline, CDR1 is MNHNY, CDR2 SVGAGI (reference sequence). The CDR3 spans 14 residues. V shed 2 bases, J shed 8 bases, and the junction held 6 bases outside the gene matches. This chain's CDR3 is CASSYKGTGPGYTF. The CDR3 nucleotides are TGTGCCAGCAGTTACAAGGGGACAGGGCCCGGCTACACCTTC.

The rearrangement links TRBV5-4 to TRBJ2-1; D possibly corresponds to TRBD2 (6 bases). The length of the CDR3 is 15 residues. Germline V lookup: CDR1 SGHNT, CDR2 YYREEE (reference sequence). Trimming removed 4 bases at V and 10 bases at J, with 21 bases between. CDR3 residues: CASSPRATRMWEQFF. The CDR3 DNA is TGTGCCAGCAGCCCGAGGGCGACTAGAATGTGGGAGCAGTTCTTC.

This clonotype was seen at least ten times. The chain has TRBV12-3 or TRBV12-4 and TRBJ2-2; 8 bases fit TRBD2. CDR3 length: 20 residues. J lost 0 bases, V lost 5 bases, and 17 bases had no gene match. For the CDR3, the DNA is TGTGCCAGCAGTCCGAGGCAGCGGGGGCGACCGTTTACGAACACCGGGGAGCTGTTTTTT. This gives the protein CASSPRQRGRPFTNTGELFF.

This clonotype was picked up many times. DNA of the CDR3: TGTGCCAGTAGTATACTACCCGGACCGGATAATTCACCCCTCCACTTT. Translated: CASSILPGPDNSPLHF. V is TRBV19 and J is TRBJ1-6; no clear D. The V end was cut by 2 bases, the J end by 5 bases, with 13 bases between. This CDR3 has 16 amino acids. Germline CDR1 reads LNHDA; CDR2 reads SQIVND (reference sequence).

The chain links TRBV20-1 to TRBJ2-5; 10 bases align to TRBD2. Germline V lookup: CDR1 DFQATT, CDR2 SNEGSKA (reference sequence). Trimming cost V 5 bases and J 5 bases; bases outside gene matches: 14. The CDR3 extends over 16 amino acids. The CDR3 bases are TGCAGTGCTCAGGGATCCTCGGGACTAGCGCAGGAGACCCAGTACTTC. Translation: CSAQGSSGLAQETQYF.

Only a few counts were recorded for this clonotype. The chain links TRBV27 to TRBJ1-1; no firm D call. V was trimmed by 1 base and J by 2 bases, leaving 8 bases between them. The germline CDR1 and CDR2 sequences are MNHEY and SMNVEV (reference sequence). The CDR3 totals 14 residues. The CDR3 DNA reads as TGTGCCAGCAGTTTATGGGGATCAAACACTGAAGCTTTCTTT. Its protein product is CASSLWGSNTEAFF.

This chain links TRBV7-8 with TRBJ1-4; D call uncertain. The CDR3 has 14 amino acids. Trimming cost V 5 bases and J 2 bases, with 9 bases left between them. Germline V gene sequence: CDR1 SGHVS, CDR2 FQNEAQ. DNA of the CDR3: TGTGCCAGCAGCCCCAGTAGGACTAATGAAAAACTGTTTTTT. The encoded protein is CASSPSRTNEKLFF.

This clonotype was observed at least ten times. V is TRBV5-1 and J is TRBJ2-3; weak D call: TRBD2 (7 bases). The germline V gene has CDR1 SGHRS and CDR2 YFSETQ. The germline V and J ends were trimmed by 0 bases and 0 bases, with 11 bases remaining between them. CDR3 length: 16 amino acids. CDR3 amino acids: CASSLERGASTDTQYF. In nucleotides, the CDR3 is TGCGCCAGCAGCTTGGAACGGGGGGCTAGCACAGATACGCAGTATTTT.

The chain couples TRBV7-8 to TRBJ2-1; D may be TRBD1 (5 bases). CDR1 and CDR2 from the germline V gene are SGHVS and FQNEAQ. The length of the CDR3 is 16 residues. Trimming took 5 bases from V and 0 from J, leaving 14 bases between them. The CDR3 nucleotides read TGTGCCAGCAGCACCAGGGATCGAAGCTCCTACAATGAGCAGTTCTTC. Its protein is CASSTRDRSSYNEQFF. Combining the CDR3 with reference TRBV7-8 and TRBJ2-1 gives the whole variable domain GAGVSQSPRYKVAKRGQDVALRCDPISGHVSLFWYQQALGQGPEFLTYFQNEAQLDKSGLPSDRFFAERPEGSVSTLKIQRTQQEDSAVYLCASSTRDRSSYNEQFFGPGTRLTVL.